This TCR beta chain came from a study of cytomegalovirus exposure and HLA in healthy donors (dated by TCRdb to the late 2010s). A note on the overall study: A later analysis indicated that the 120 or so validation repertoires were generated on the platform also employed for the 720 or so repertoires of the first cohort. The study was designed to test whether signatures of past pathogen exposure could be identified by cataloging public T cell receptors. A separate validation cohort of some 130 different subjects was used in addition to the roughly 720-subject first cohort. High-throughput TCR immunosequencing, statistical association of individual TCRs with disease status, and machine learning were combined to predict cytomegalovirus infection status.

Details on this clone: The specificity of this receptor is unknown. No much larger clonotype is one base removed from it; base qualities were not supplied.

The germline V gene supplies CDR1 SNHLY and CDR2 FYNNEI. The junction shows trimming of 6 bases on V and 6 bases on J, and the gene matches do not reach 9 bases of it. The CDR3 sequence holds 14 residues, the cysteine and phenylalanine included. Only the CDR3 part of the read is kept: 42 bases, read in frame from the first base. Library preparation was by the immunoSEQ multiplex PCR assay. For the original study's pipeline: A statistical classification framework was developed to diagnose cytomegalovirus status using the catalog of TCR beta chain sequences. TCRdb's version of the immuneACCESS table is confined to in-frame rearrangements and falls short of the full clone set. An unresolved V gene accounts for under half of the shortfall where checked; the remainder is of unknown origin. Clone size and the V and J calls come from that table; the DNA yielded D and trimming. The sample profile shows fewer than 150,000 clones; 88% of them were found once. The ten largest clones represent about 1.8% of the sample.

The donors were included in the validation cohort of 120 subjects, a group kept apart from the roughly 680-subject first cohort. Paper-wide results and their limitations: According to the authors, the approach could potentially be generalized to other disease states and immunological phenotypes. Subsequent analysis determined that TCRs grouped into clusters in the first cohort also showed a tendency toward co-occurrence across the roughly 110 validation repertoires, and 94% of cluster scores exceeded 0. Cytomegalovirus status was reported to be diagnosed by the classifier with high specificity and sensitivity in both the original and validation cohorts. In vitro tests confirmed that three of the cytomegalovirus-associated TCR beta chains recognize cytomegalovirus antigens. A later analysis lacked HLA typing for the validation cohort, so it scored co-occurrence in that cohort across all 130 or so repertoires. While some public TCRs were present in many individuals, most TCR sequences turned up only very rarely across donors. In the study, about 150 TCR beta chains were listed as associated with cytomegalovirus.

The receptor was isolated from a man aged 18 to 29 in good health and CMV-seronegative. Input material: PBMCs. The V and J segments used are TRBV2 and TRBJ2-3; TRBD2 fits 7 bases in the junction. The CDR3 is CASSVVGGLDTQYF. The bases are TGTGCCAGCAGCGTTGTGGGAGGGTTGGATACGCAGTATTTT.